This paragraph reports one T cell receptor beta chain. Original handling: Reference gene primer amplification gave nucleated cell count estimates. Here immunoSEQ multiplex PCR was the method, and the copy in TCRdb shows in-frame clones only, minus some. That table gives V, J and clone size, and the DNA gave D and trimming. In the table there are about 300,000 clones, around 86% of which are singletons. This sample was included in a study of blood T cell repertoires in COVID-19. Looking at the study overall: Acute and convalescent COVID-19 specimens originated in the United States, Italy and Spain. Sources were T cells, B-cell-depleted T cells, or PBMCs; the material itself was cDNA or gDNA.

Germline V lookup: CDR1 LNHDA, CDR2 SQIVND (reference sequence). The CDR3 runs to 13 residues. Trimming at V came to 6 bases and at J to 6 bases, leaving 5 bases not matched to a gene. This clonotype was obtained from a human donor in a cohort sampled during active COVID-19. This rearrangement joins TRBV19 to TRBJ1-5; TRBD1 agrees at 7 bases. The source material was peripheral blood. The CDR3, as DNA: TGTGCCAGTAGCGACAGGGTCCGTCAGCCCCAGCATTTT. Translation: CASSDRVRQPQHF.